This T cell receptor (beta chain) was sequenced during a study of human T cells and chemical hapten exposure. The time point is: pre-sensitization, week 0. The treatment here: therapeutic diphenylcyclopropenone sensitization with weekly scalp DPC. TCRdb used MiXCR to reprocess the RACE reads, holding one entry per CDR3 protein. The sample comprises roughly 250,000 distinct CDR3 sequences, 7.5% to 10% of which are singletons, and over 2% rests with the top ten. Per the germline V gene, CDR1 is ENHRY and CDR2 is SYGVKD. Trimming left V 8 bases short and J 5 bases short, with 6 bases between. The CDR3 contains 10 residues. Points from the study as a whole: Significantly more large CDR3 similarity clusters arose among expanded TCRs than among controls.

This clonotype was seen ten or more times. Its matching antigen is unknown. The material was whole blood, obtained in connection with sensitization to the hapten diphenylcyclopropenone (DPC). The TCR comes from a middle-aged woman with alopecia areata. Some clones in this sample may be carry-over from other donors' samples. This chain connects TRBV10-3 to TRBJ1-1, with D tentatively TRBD1 (6 bases). CDR3 region: CAIQGTEAFF. As DNA, the CDR3 is TGTGCCATCCAGGGGACTGAAGCTTTCTTT.